This record covers a single T cell receptor beta chain. These data originate in a study of cytomegalovirus exposure and HLA in healthy donors. 60 Vbeta and 13 Jbeta primers were used in PCR. Profiling relied on immunoSEQ multiplex PCR, and the TCRdb table lists in-frame clones only, not all of them. The table has about 35,000 clones, less than 85% seen once. The CDR3 sequence is 15 residues long. Germline assignment: CDR1 SGHTA and CDR2 FQGTGA. V was pared by 6 bases and J by 4 bases, with 4 bases of the junction left unmatched. The sequence derives from a woman aged 25 to 39 in good health and CMV-seropositive. This chain links TRBV7-3 with TRBJ2-1; 12 bases map to TRBD2. Sequencing used PBMCs. CDR3 DNA sequence: TGTGCCAGCAGTAACCTAGCGGGAGGGTACAATGAGCAGTTCTTC. Protein product: CASSNLAGGYNEQFF.